Listed below are T cell receptor beta chains from one sample, sequenced in a study of CXCR3-negative and CXCR3-positive naive CD8 T cells. TCRdb re-called the 5' RACE reads and catalogs CDR3 proteins one per entry, DNA excluded. Listed are 75,000 to 90,000 distinct CDR3 sequences; about 0.62% falls within the top ten. The sample comprised naive CXCR3+ CD8+ T cells from blood. The receptors here all came from a human donor in good health. Some clones in this sample may be carry-over from other donors' samples. Both conserved end residues are part of each CDR3. The order of the fields is CDR3 length, V gene, J gene, CDR3 protein.

length: 14; V: TRBV12-3/TRBV12-4; J: TRBJ2-3; CDR3: CASRGKLATDTQYF
length: 19; V: TRBV9; J: TRBJ2-6; CDR3: CASSVPTGGPMAGANVLTF
length: 16; V: TRBV2; J: TRBJ1-2; CDR3: CASSADSGEANYGYTF
length: 11; V: TRBV28; J: TRBJ2-1; CDR3: CASRQGNEQFF
length: 14; V: TRBV29-1; J: TRBJ2-1; CDR3: CSVSTSGRGNEQFF
length: 16; V: TRBV11-2; J: TRBJ2-7; CDR3: CASSSLSGTGDYEQYF
length: 15; V: TRBV25-1; J: TRBJ1-1; CDR3: CASSERRGMNTEAFF
length: 15; V: TRBV14; J: TRBJ2-7; CDR3: CASSPTLMSIHEQYF
length: 16; V: TRBV7-9; J: TRBJ1-1; CDR3: CASSFPQFTPLKTGIF
length: 14; V: TRBV3-1; J: TRBJ2-7; CDR3: CASSQGRETYEQYF
length: 17; V: TRBV5-1; J: TRBJ2-1; CDR3: CASSYRLLGSSYNEQFF
length: 15; V: TRBV15; J: TRBJ2-7; CDR3: CATSSERSNTYEQYF
length: 15; V: TRBV12-3/TRBV12-4; J: TRBJ2-6; CDR3: CASSHFVSGANVLTF
length: 18; V: TRBV4-1; J: TRBJ2-3; CDR3: CASSQDQILRGDEDTQYF
length: 19; V: TRBV7-2; J: TRBJ2-2; CDR3: CASTLKWLAGVVSTGELFF
length: 16; V: TRBV12-3/TRBV12-4; J: TRBJ2-3; CDR3: CASSLARGLFTDTQYF
length: 13; V: TRBV19; J: TRBJ2-7; CDR3: CASSIAGVGEQYF
length: 15; V: TRBV28; J: TRBJ2-1; CDR3: CASSLLAGETNEQFF
length: 14; V: TRBV4-1; J: TRBJ2-5; CDR3: CASSQEGAGETQYF
length: 14; V: TRBV9; J: TRBJ2-5; CDR3: CASSDIAGGWTQYF
length: 13; V: TRBV20-1; J: TRBJ1-1; CDR3: CSASWGEAAEAFF
length: 14; V: TRBV15; J: TRBJ2-7; CDR3: CATSDRDRTYEQYF
length: 12; V: TRBV4-1; J: TRBJ2-7; CDR3: CASSQPSYEQYF
length: 15; V: TRBV28; J: TRBJ1-2; CDR3: CASRPNYMTGDGYTF
length: 13; V: TRBV6-6; J: TRBJ2-1; CDR3: CASSTRTYNEQFF
length: 14; V: TRBV28; J: TRBJ1-5; CDR3: CATMTGVSNQPQHF
length: 15; V: TRBV5-5; J: TRBJ2-2; CDR3: CASSLFGTSGGELFF
length: 16; V: TRBV24-1; J: TRBJ2-1; CDR3: CATSDFGQYSYNEQFF
length: 16; V: TRBV28; J: TRBJ2-3; CDR3: CASSLGKRGISDTQYF
length: 11; V: TRBV29-1; J: TRBJ2-2; CDR3: CSVDGGAELFF
length: 14; V: TRBV9; J: TRBJ2-2; CDR3: CASSVGTDTGELFF
length: 16; V: TRBV7-2; J: TRBJ2-7; CDR3: CASSLYSSGNSYEQYF
length: 18; V: TRBV14; J: TRBJ2-1; CDR3: CASSQESPLVAGNNEQFF
length: 13; V: TRBV12-3/TRBV12-4; J: TRBJ2-4; CDR3: CASSQGAENIQYF
length: 13; V: TRBV27; J: TRBJ1-1; CDR3: CASSFGWNTEAFF
length: 13; V: TRBV7-6; J: TRBJ2-1; CDR3: CASSLGPQVEGFF
length: 13; V: TRBV12-3/TRBV12-4; J: TRBJ1-1; CDR3: CASTAAVNTEAFF
length: 17; V: TRBV7-8; J: TRBJ2-3; CDR3: CASSPIPTLAGTDTQYF
length: 12; V: TRBV7-9; J: TRBJ2-1; CDR3: CASSLVGNEQFF
length: 17; V: TRBV12-3/TRBV12-4; J: TRBJ1-4; CDR3: CASSFNRASPPGEKLFF
length: 12; V: TRBV12-3/TRBV12-4; J: TRBJ2-1; CDR3: CASSRDSNEQFF
length: 13; V: TRBV5-1; J: TRBJ1-1; CDR3: CASSLWLNTEAFF
length: 14; V: TRBV15; J: TRBJ2-4; CDR3: CATSRALGQNIQYF
length: 16; V: TRBV9; J: TRBJ2-1; CDR3: CASSVDERETYNEQFF
length: 15; V: TRBV2; J: TRBJ2-2; CDR3: CASSEGRGGTGELFF
length: 15; V: TRBV4-3; J: TRBJ1-2; CDR3: CASSPRGSGRDGYTF
length: 14; V: TRBV29-1; J: TRBJ1-2; CDR3: CSATGTGQRYGYTF
length: 15; V: TRBV28; J: TRBJ1-5; CDR3: CASSFTGRSNQPQHF
length: 11; V: TRBV28; J: TRBJ2-1; CDR3: CASPLGNEQFF
length: 14; V: TRBV24-1; J: TRBJ1-5; CDR3: CATSGQGVNQPQHF
length: 15; V: TRBV5-5; J: TRBJ2-3; CDR3: CASSPRTGRRDTQYF
length: 14; V: TRBV15; J: TRBJ1-4; CDR3: CATSKGATNEKLFF
length: 18; V: TRBV28; J: TRBJ1-6; CDR3: CASSLSVRGSSYNSPLHF
length: 15; V: TRBV7-6; J: TRBJ2-7; CDR3: CASSLGRGWTYEQYF
length: 15; V: TRBV6-6; J: TRBJ2-2; CDR3: CASSYSMGNTGELFF
length: 13; V: TRBV2; J: TRBJ1-1; CDR3: CASSEGTGLEAFF
length: 16; V: TRBV12-3/TRBV12-4; J: TRBJ2-2; CDR3: CASIPAGQGNTGELFF
length: 18; V: TRBV28; J: TRBJ1-1; CDR3: CASSLAVDPRLLVTEAFF
length: 13; V: TRBV4-2; J: TRBJ1-1; CDR3: CASSPTWTDEAFF
length: 15; V: TRBV28; J: TRBJ2-1; CDR3: CASRRRPGLSNEQFF